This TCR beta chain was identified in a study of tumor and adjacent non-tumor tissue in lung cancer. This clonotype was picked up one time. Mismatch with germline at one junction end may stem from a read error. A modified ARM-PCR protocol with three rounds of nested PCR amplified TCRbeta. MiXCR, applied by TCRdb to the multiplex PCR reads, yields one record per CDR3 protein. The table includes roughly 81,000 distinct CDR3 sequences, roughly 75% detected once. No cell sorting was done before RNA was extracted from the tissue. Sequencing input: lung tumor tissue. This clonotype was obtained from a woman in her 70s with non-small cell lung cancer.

Here the CDR3 DNA reads TGTGCCAGCAGTTCAGGGAACACTGAAGCCTTCTTT. It is translated as CASSSGNTEAFF. The V call is TRBV12-3 or TRBV12-4, the J call TRBJ1-1; D is perhaps TRBD1 (5 bases). The CDR3 runs 12 residues.